This record concerns one TCR beta chain sequence. Antigen unknown. This sample was included in a study of cytomegalovirus exposure and HLA in healthy donors. Study in general: Genetic ancestry analysis placed over 75% of the 398 donors that were genotyped in the Caucasian-associated cluster. Findings and limits, study-wide: DRB1 showed the most TCR associations and HLA-C the fewest in a later analysis, as rates varied by HLA locus. As was reported, the classifier diagnosed cytomegalovirus status with high specificity and sensitivity. V- and J-gene trimming of TCR beta was linked (in a later analysis) to a missense DCLRE1C variant.

Germline V gene lookup returns CDR1 PRHDT and CDR2 FYEKMQ (reference sequence). The V and J ends lost 8 bases and 0 bases, in that order; junction bases with no gene match: 5. The CDR3 has 15 residues. PCR involved 60 Vbeta and 13 Jbeta primers. Sequencing used immunoSEQ multiplex PCR; TCRdb keeps in-frame clones, though not all of them. Of fewer than 200,000 clones in the sample, around four fifths were seen once. The sequenced sample was PBMCs. The gene calls are TRBV13 and TRBJ1-4, with 8 bases aligning to TRBD1. This clonotype was obtained from a man aged 40-50 years in good health and CMV-seropositive. As DNA, the CDR3 is TGTGCCAGCCGCCCACAGGGGGCAACTAATGAAAAACTGTTTTTT. It translates to CASRPQGATNEKLFF. Looking up the rest from reference TRBV13 and TRBJ1-4 gives the full variable domain: AAGVIQSPRHLIKEKRETATLKCYPIPRHDTVYWYQQGPGQDPQFLISFYEKMQSDKGSIPDRFSAQQFSDYHSELNMSSLELGDSALYFCASRPQGATNEKLFFGSGTQLSVL.